The 3 T cell receptor beta chains listed next were all sequenced from one sample in a study of OX40 agonist ivuxolimab in advanced cancers. Assay: immunoSEQ multiplex PCR; the TCRdb copy retains only in-frame clones and omits some. The sample lists about 73,000 clones, more than 85% occurring once. Sample: CD4+ or CD8+ T cells sorted from blood, taken in a trial of the OX40 agonist ivuxolimab. Receptors originate from an adult with an advanced solid tumor such as melanoma, head and neck, liver or kidney cancer.

The chain is built from TRBV27 and TRBJ2-7; D possibly corresponds to TRBD2 (6 bases). The V gene's germline CDR1 is MNHEY and CDR2 SMNVEV (reference sequence). V was pared by 0 bases and J by 4 bases, with 10 bases between. CDR3 size: 14 residues. This chain's CDR3 is CASSLSRDFYEQYF. The CDR3 nucleotides read TGTGCCAGCAGTTTATCCCGGGACTTTTACGAGCAGTACTTC.

This clone was seen a single time. This chain joins TRBV11-2 and TRBJ2-1, with TRBD2 matching 10 bases. The CDR3 covers 17 residues. Germline V gives CDR1 SGHAT, CDR2 FQNNGV. The trim removed 1 base at V and 3 bases at J, leaving 6 bases unmatched. CDR3 DNA: TGTGCCAGCAGCTTAGTCCCACTAGCGGGATACTACAATGAGCAGTTCTTC. It specifies CASSLVPLAGYYNEQFF.

J is TRBJ2-7 and V is TRBV15; D unresolved. The CDR3 has 16 residues. Germline CDR1 LNHNV, CDR2 YYDKDF (reference sequence). Trimming stripped 0 bases from V and 3 bases from J, with 15 bases between. This CDR3 is CATSRDFARIDYEQYF. The CDR3 region has the DNA TGTGCCACCAGCAGAGATTTCGCCAGGATAGACTACGAGCAGTACTTC.